This paragraph covers one T cell receptor (beta chain) sequence. These data originate in a study of shared clonotypes between healthy human individuals. CD8 cells regarded as naive lacked CD45RO, were positively chosen for CCR7, and omitted terminally differentiated effector memory CD45RA+ cells. The CDR3 sequence is 15 residues long. The V gene's germline CDR1 is SGHNT and CDR2 YYREEE (reference sequence). The ends were cut back, 4 bases at V and 5 bases at J, with 18 bases in the middle. Clones were read by immunoSEQ multiplex PCR, and TCRdb kept only the in-frame ones, dropping some. This table has under 1 million clones, 80% to 95% appearing once.

The chain joins TRBV5-4 to TRBJ1-1; maybe TRBD1 (5 bases). The receptor was isolated from a man younger than 40 in good health. Sequencing used naive CD8+ T cells sorted from blood. In DNA form, the CDR3 reads TGTGCCAGCAGCGCAATATTCGAGGGGCGGACTGAAGCTTTCTTT. Translation: CASSAIFEGRTEAFF.